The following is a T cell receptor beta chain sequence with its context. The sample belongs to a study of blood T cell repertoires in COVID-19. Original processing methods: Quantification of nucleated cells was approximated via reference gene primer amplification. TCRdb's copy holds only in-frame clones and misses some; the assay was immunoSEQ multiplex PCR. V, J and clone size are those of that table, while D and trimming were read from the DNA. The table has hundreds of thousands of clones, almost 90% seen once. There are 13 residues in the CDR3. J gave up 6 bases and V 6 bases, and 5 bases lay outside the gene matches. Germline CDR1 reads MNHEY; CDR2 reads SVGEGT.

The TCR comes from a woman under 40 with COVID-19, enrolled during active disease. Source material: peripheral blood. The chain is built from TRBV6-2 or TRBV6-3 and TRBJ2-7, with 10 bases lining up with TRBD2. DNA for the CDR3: TGTGCCAGCAGCCCCGGGACTAGCGTCGAGCAGTACTTC. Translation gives CASSPGTSVEQYF.